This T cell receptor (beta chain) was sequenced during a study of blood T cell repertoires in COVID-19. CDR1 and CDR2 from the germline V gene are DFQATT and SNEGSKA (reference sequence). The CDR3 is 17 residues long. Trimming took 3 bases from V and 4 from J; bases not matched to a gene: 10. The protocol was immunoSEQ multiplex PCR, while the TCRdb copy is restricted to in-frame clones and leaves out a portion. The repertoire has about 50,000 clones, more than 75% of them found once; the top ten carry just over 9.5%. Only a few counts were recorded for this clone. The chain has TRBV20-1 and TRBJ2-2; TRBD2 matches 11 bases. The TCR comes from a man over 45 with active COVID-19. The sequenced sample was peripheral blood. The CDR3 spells CSASTLLAGGGTGELFF. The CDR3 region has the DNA TGCAGTGCTAGTACCCTCTTAGCGGGAGGGGGCACCGGGGAGCTGTTTTTT.